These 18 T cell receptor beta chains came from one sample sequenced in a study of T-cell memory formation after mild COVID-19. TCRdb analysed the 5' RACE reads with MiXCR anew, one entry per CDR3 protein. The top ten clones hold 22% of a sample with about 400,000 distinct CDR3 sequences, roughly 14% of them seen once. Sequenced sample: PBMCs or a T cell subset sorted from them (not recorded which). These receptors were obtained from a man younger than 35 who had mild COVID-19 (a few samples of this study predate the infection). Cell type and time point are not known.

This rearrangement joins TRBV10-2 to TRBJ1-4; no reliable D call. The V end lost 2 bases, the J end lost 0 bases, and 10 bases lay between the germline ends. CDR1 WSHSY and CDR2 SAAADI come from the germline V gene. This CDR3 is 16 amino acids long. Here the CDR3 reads CASSEKRQTTNEKLFF. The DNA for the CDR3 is TGCGCCAGCAGTGAGAAAAGACAAACAACTAATGAAAAACTGTTTTTT.

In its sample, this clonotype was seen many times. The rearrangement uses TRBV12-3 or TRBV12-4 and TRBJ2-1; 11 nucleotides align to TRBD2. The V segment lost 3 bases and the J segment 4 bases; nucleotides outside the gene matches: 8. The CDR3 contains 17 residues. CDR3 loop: CASSFTILAGEYNEQFF. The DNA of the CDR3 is TGTGCCAGCAGTTTCACCATACTAGCGGGGGAGTACAATGAGCAGTTCTTC.

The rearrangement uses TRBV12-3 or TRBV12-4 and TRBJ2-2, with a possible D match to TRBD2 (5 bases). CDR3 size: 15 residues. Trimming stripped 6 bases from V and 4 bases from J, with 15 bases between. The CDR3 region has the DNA TGTGCCAGCAGCCTACGGGGTTGGGGCACCGGGGAGCTGTTTTTT. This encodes CASSLRGWGTGELFF.

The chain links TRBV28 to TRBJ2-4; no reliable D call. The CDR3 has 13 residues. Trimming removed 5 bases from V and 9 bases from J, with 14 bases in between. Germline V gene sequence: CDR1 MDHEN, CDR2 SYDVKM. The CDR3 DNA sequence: TGTGCCAGCAGTGTGAGCTATGGAAGCATTCAGTACTTC. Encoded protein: CASSVSYGSIQYF.

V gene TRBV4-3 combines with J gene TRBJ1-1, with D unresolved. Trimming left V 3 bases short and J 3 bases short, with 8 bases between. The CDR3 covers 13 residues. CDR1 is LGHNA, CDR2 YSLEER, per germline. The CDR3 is CASSQTGYTEAFF. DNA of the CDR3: TGCGCCAGCAGCCAGACGGGGTACACTGAAGCTTTCTTT.

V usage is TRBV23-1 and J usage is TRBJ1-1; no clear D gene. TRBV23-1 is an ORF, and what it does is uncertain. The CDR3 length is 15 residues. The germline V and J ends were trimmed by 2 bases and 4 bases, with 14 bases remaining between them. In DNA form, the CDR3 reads TGCGCCAGCAGTCAAACCGCCCATGATACCACTGAAGCTTTCTTT. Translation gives CASSQTAHDTTEAFF.

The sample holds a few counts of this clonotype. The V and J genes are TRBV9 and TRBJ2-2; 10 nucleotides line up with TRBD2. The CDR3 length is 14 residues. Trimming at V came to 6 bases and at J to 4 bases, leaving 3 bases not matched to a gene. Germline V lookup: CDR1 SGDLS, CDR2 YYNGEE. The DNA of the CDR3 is TGTGCCAGCAACAGCGGGGGGGTCACCGGGGAGCTGTTTTTT. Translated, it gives CASNSGGVTGELFF.

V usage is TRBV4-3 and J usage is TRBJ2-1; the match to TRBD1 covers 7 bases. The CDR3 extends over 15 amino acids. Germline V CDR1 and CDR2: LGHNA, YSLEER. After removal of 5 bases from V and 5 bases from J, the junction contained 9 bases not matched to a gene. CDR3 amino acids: CASSKYGQGDNEQFF. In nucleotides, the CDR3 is TGCGCCAGCAGCAAGTACGGTCAGGGGGACAATGAGCAGTTCTTC.

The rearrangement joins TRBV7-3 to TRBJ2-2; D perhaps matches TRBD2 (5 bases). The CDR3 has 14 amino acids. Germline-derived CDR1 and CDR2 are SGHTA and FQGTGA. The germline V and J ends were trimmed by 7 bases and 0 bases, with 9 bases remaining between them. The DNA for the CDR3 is TGTGCCAGCACCGGGGAGCCGAACACCGGGGAGCTGTTTTTT. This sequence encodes CASTGEPNTGELFF. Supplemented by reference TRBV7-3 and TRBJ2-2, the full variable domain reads GAGVSQTPSNKVTEKGKYVELRCDPISGHTALYWYRQSLGQGPEFLIYFQGTGAADDSGLPNDRFFAVRPEGSVSTLKIQRTERGDSAVYLCASTGEPNTGELFFGEGSRLTVL.

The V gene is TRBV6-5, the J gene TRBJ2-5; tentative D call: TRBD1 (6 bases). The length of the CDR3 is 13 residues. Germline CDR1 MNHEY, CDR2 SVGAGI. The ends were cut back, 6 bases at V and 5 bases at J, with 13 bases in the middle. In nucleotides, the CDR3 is TGTGCCAGCAGCCAGGGGATGTTGGAGACCCAGTACTTC. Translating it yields CASSQGMLETQYF.

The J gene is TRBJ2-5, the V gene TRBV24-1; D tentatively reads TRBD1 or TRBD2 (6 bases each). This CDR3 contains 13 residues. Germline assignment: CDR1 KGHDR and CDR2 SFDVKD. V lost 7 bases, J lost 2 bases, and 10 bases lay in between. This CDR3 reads CATSGGGQETQYF. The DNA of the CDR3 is TGTGCCACCAGCGGAGGGGGACAAGAGACCCAGTACTTC.

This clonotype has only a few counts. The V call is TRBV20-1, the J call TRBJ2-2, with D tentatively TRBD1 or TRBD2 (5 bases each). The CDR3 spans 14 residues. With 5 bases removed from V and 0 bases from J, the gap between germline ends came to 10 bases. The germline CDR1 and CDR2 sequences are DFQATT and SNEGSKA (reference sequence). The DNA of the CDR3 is TGCAGTGCTGGGACGGACGCGAACACCGGGGAGCTGTTTTTT. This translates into CSAGTDANTGELFF.

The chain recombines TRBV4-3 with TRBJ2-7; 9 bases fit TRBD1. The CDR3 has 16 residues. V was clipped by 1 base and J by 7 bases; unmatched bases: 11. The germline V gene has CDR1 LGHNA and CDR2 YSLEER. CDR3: CASSQARDRVRGEQYV. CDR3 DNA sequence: TGCGCCAGCAGCCAAGCGCGGGACAGGGTAAGAGGAGAGCAGTACGTC.

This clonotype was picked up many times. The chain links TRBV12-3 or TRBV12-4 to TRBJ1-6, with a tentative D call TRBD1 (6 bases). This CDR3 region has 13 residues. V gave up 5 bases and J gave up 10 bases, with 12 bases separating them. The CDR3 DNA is TGTGCCAGCAGTGAACAGGGTCGGTCACCCCTCCACTTT. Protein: CASSEQGRSPLHF.

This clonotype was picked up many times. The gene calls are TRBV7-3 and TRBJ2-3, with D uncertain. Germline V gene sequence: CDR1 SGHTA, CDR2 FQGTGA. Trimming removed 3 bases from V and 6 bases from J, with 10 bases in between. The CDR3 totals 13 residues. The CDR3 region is CASSFDQADTQYF. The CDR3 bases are TGTGCCAGCAGCTTCGACCAGGCCGATACGCAGTATTTT. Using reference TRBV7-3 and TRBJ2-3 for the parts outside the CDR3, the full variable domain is GAGVSQTPSNKVTEKGKYVELRCDPISGHTALYWYRQSLGQGPEFLIYFQGTGAADDSGLPNDRFFAVRPEGSVSTLKIQRTERGDSAVYLCASSFDQADTQYFGPGTRLTVL.

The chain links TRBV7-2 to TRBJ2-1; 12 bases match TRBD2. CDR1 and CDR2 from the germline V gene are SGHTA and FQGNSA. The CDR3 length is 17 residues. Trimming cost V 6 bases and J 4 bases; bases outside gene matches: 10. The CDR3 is CASRPPGLAGVYNEQFF. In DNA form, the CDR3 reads TGTGCCAGCAGACCTCCGGGACTAGCGGGCGTATACAATGAGCAGTTCTTC.

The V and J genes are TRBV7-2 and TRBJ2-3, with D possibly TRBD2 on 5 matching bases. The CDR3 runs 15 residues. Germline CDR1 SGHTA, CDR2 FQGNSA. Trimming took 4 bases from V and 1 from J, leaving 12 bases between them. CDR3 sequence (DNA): TGTGCCAGCAGCTCTCTCCCCGGGGGCACAGATACGCAGTATTTT. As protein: CASSSLPGGTDTQYF.

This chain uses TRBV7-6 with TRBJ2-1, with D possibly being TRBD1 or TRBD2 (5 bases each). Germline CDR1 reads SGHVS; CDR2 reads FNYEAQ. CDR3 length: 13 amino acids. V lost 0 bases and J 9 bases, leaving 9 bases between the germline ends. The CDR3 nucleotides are TGTGCCAGCAGCTTAGCGGGGGATGGTGAGCAGTTCTTC. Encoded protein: CASSLAGDGEQFF.